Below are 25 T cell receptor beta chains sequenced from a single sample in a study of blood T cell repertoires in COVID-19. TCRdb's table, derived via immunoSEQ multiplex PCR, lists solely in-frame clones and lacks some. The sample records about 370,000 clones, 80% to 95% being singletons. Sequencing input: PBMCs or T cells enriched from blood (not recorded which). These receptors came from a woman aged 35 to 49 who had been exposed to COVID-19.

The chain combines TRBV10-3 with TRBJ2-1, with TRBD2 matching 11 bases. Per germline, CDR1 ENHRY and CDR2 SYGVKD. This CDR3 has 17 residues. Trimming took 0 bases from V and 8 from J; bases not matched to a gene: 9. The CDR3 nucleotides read TGTGCCATCAGTGAGTCGAGGTCACTAGCGGGGGTTGATGAGCAGTTCTTC. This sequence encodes CAISESRSLAGVDEQFF.

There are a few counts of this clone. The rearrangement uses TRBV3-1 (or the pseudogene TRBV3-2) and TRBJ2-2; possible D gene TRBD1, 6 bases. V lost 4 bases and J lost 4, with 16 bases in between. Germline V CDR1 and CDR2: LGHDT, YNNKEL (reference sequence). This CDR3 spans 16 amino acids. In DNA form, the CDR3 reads TGTGCCAGCAGCCGCGGGCCCAGGGGTAGCACCGGGGAGCTGTTTTTT. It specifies CASSRGPRGSTGELFF.

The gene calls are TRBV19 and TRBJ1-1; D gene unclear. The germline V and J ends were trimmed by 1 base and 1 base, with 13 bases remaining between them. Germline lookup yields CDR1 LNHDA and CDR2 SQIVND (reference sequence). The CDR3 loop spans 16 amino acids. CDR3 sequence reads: CASSIVEGGKNTEAFF. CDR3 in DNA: TGTGCCAGTAGTATAGTTGAGGGAGGGAAGAACACTGAAGCTTTCTTT. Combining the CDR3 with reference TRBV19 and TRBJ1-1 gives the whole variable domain DGGITQSPKYLFRKEGQNVTLSCEQNLNHDAMYWYRQDPGQGLRLIYYSQIVNDFQKGDIAEGYSVSREKKESFPLTVTSAQKNPTAFYLCASSIVEGGKNTEAFFGQGTRLTVV.

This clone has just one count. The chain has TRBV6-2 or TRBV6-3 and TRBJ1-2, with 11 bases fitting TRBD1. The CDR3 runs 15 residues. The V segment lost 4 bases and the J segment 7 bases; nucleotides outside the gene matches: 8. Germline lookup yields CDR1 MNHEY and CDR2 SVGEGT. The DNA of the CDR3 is TGTGCCAGCAGTTCTTGGGGACAGGGGGTGGCTGGCTACACCTTC. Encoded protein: CASSSWGQGVAGYTF.

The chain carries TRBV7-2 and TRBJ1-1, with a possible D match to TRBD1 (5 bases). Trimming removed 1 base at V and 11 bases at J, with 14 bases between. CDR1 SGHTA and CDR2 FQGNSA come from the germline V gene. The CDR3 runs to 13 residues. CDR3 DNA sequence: TGTGCCAGCAGCTTAGAGCAGGGTCGACATGCTTTCTTT. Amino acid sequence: CASSLEQGRHAFF.

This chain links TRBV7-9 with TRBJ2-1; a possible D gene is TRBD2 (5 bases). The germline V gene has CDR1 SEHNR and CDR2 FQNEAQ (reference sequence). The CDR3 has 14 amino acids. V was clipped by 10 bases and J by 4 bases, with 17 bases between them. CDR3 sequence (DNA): TGTGCCATCCCTCTGGGCGGGCGGTACAATGAGCAGTTCTTC. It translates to CAIPLGGRYNEQFF.

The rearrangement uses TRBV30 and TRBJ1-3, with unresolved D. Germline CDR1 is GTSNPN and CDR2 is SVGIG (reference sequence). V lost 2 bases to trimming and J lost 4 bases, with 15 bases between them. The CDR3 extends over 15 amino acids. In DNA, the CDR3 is TGTGCCTGGAGTCTCGGAGGAGGGCCGGGAAACACCATATATTTT. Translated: CAWSLGGGPGNTIYF.

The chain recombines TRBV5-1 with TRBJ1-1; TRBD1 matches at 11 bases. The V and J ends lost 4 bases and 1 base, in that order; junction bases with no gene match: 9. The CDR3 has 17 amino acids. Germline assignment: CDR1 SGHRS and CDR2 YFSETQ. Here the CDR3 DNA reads TGCGCCAGCAGCCACCGGGACAGGGGGGAGGAGAACACTGAAGCTTTCTTT. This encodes CASSHRDRGEENTEAFF.

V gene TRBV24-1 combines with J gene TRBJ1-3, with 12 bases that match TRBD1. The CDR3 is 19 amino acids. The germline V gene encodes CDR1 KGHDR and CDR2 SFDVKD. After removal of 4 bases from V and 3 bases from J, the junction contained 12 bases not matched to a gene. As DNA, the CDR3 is TGTGCCACCAGTGACCCTTCCCGGGACAGGGGGCGAAATGGAAACACCATATATTTT. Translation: CATSDPSRDRGRNGNTIYF.

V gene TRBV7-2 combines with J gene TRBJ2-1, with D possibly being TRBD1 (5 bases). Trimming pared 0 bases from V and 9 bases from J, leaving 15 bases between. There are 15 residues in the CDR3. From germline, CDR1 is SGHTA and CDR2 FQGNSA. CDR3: CASSLAVGAGFEQFF. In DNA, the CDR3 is TGTGCCAGCAGCTTAGCGGTAGGGGCAGGGTTTGAGCAGTTCTTC.

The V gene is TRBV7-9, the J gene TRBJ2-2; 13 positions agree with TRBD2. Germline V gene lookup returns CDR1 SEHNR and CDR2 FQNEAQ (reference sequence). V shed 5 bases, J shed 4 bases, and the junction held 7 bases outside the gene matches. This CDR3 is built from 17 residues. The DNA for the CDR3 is TGTGCCAGCAGCACCAGGACTAGCGGGAGTGGCACCGGGGAGCTGTTTTTT. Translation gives CASSTRTSGSGTGELFF.

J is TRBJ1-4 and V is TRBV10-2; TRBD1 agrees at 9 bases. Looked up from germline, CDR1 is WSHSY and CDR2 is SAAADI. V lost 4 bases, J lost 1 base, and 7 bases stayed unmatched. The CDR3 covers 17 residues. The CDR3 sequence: CASSGWGQGVTNEKLFF. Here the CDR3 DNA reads TGCGCCAGCAGTGGATGGGGACAGGGTGTAACTAATGAAAAACTGTTTTTT.

CDR3 loop: CASSLDISGGMRNEQFF. The CDR3, as DNA: TGTGCCAGCAGCTTAGACATAAGCGGCGGGATGCGGAATGAGCAGTTCTTC. J is TRBJ2-1 and V is TRBV11-3; D possibly corresponds to TRBD2 (6 bases). Germline V gene sequence: CDR1 SGHNT, CDR2 YENEEA. This CDR3 spans 17 amino acids. The germline V and J ends were trimmed by 0 bases and 7 bases, with 19 bases remaining between them. Complete variable domain (other parts from reference TRBV11-3 and TRBJ2-1): EAGVVQSPRYKIIEKKQPVAFWCNPISGHNTLYWYLQNLGQGPELLIRYENEEAVDDSQLPKDRFSAERLKGVDSTLKIQPAELGDSAVYLCASSLDISGGMRNEQFFGPGTRLTVL.

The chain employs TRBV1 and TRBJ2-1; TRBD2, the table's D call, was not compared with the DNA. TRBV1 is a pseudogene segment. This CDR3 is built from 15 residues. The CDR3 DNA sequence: TGCACCAGCAGCCCAGGCGGGAGGGGGGACAATGAGCAGTTCTTC. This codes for CTSSPGGRGDNEQFF.

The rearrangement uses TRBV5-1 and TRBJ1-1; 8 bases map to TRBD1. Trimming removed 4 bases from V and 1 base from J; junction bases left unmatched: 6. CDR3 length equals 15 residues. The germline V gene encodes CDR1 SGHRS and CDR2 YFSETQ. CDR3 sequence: CASSKGTGKNTEAFF. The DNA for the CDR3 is TGCGCCAGCAGCAAGGGGACAGGTAAGAACACTGAAGCTTTCTTT.

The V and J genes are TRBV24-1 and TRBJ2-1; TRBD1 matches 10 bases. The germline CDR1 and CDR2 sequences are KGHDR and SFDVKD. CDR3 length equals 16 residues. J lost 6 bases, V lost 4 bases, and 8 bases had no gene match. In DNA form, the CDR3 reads TGTGCCACCAGTGACCCGACAGGGGGCTGGGGCAATGAGCAGTTCTTC. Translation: CATSDPTGGWGNEQFF.

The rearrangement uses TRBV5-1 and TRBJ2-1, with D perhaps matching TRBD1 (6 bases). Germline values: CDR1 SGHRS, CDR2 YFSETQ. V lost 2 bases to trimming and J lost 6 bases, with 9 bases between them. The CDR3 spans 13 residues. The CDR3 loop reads CASSLGQINEQFF. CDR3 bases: TGCGCCAGCAGCTTAGGACAGATCAATGAGCAGTTCTTC. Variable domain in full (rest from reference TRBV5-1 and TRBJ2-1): KAGVTQTPRYLIKTRGQQVTLSCSPISGHRSVSWYQQTPGQGLQFLFEYFSETQRNKGNFPGRFSGRQFSNSRSEMNVSTLELGDSALYLCASSLGQINEQFFGPGTRLTVL.

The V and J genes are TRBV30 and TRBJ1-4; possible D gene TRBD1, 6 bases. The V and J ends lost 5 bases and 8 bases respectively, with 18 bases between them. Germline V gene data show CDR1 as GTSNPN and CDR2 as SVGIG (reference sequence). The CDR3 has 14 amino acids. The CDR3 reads CAWDPTGIGEKLFF. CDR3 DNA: TGTGCCTGGGACCCTACAGGGATCGGCGAAAAACTGTTTTTT. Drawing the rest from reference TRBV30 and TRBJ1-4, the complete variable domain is SQTIHQWPATLVQPVGSPLSLECTVEGTSNPNLYWYRQAAGRGLQLLFYSVGIGQISSEVPQNLSASRPQDRQFILSSKKLLLSDSGFYLCAWDPTGIGEKLFFGSGTQLSVL.

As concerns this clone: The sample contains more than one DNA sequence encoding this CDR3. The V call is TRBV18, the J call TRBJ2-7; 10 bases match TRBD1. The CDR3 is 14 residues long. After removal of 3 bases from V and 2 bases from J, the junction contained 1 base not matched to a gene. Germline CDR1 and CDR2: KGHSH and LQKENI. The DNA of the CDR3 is TGTGCCAGCTCACCCGGACAGGGGGCCTACGAGCAGTACTTC. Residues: CASSPGQGAYEQYF.

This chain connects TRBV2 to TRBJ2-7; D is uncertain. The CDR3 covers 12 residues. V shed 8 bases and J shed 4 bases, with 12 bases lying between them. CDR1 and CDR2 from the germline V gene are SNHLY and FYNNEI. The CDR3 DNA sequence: TGTGCCAGCGTAATCAACGGTTACGAGCAGTACTTC. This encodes CASVINGYEQYF.

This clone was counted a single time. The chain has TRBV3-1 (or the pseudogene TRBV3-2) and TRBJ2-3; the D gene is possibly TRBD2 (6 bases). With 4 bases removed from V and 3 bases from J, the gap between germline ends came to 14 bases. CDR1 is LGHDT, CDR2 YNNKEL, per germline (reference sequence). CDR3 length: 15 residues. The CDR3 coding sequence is TGTGCCAGCAGCCCGGGACTGCCGAAGACAGATACGCAGTATTTT. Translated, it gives CASSPGLPKTDTQYF.

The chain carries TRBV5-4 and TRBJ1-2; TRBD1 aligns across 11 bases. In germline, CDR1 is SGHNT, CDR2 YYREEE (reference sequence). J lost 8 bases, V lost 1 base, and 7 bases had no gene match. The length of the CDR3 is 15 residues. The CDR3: CASSLTGTGGHGYTF. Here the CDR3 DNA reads TGTGCCAGCAGCTTGACCGGGACAGGGGGTCACGGCTACACCTTC.

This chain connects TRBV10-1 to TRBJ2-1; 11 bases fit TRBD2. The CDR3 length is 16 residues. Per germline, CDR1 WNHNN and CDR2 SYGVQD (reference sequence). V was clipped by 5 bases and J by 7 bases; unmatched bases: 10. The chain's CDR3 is CASSRAPSGGRNEQFF. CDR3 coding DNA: TGCGCCAGCAGTAGGGCTCCTAGCGGGGGGAGGAATGAGCAGTTCTTC.

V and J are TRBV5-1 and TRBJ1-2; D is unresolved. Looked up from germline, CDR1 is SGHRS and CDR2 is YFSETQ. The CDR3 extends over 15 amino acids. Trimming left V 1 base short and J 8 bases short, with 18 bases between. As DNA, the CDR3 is TGCGCCAGCAGCTTGAGCGGGAACGTGTGGTTAGGCTACACCTTC. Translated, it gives CASSLSGNVWLGYTF.

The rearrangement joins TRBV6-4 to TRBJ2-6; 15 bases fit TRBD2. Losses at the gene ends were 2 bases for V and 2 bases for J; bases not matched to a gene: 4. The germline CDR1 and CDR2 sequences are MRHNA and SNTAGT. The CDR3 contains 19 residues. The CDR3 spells CASSDTGLAGGAGANVLTF. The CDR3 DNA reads TGTGCCAGCAGTGACACCGGACTAGCGGGAGGGGCTGGGGCCAACGTCCTGACTTTC.